The subject of this entry is one TCR beta chain. Its antigen is unknown. No base-level quality is on record; no much larger clone is a single base apart. The entry originates in a study of CD8 T cells in Susac syndrome (dated by TCRdb to the late 2010s). With respect to the entire study: Among the Susac syndrome patients who were sequenced, clinically active disease was present in about six and clinical remission was observed in under ten. At blood withdrawal, Susac syndrome patients were either therapy-naive, taking corticosteroids (in some cases with IVIg as well), or taking IVIg alone. Repertoire sequencing was used to test whether CD8+ T cell activation and differentiation in Susac syndrome was antigen driven. Paper-wide results and their limitations: The number of individuals in the TCR sequencing and HLA analysis was recognized as being relatively small. In the CD4+ T cell repertoire of Susac syndrome patients, clonal expansion was not detected.

V sheds 2 bases and J sheds 0 bases, leaving 9 bases between their ends. Via the germline V gene, CDR1 is MNHEY and CDR2 SVGEGT. The CDR3 covers 15 residues, taking in both the cysteine and the phenylalanine. Just CDR3 DNA is preserved here, 45 bases in frame from base 1. RNA was extracted with the RNeasy kit and about 0.45 to 1 ug was reverse transcribed using random hexamers. TCR beta CDR3 regions were amplified with the immunoSEQ multiplex PCR assay covering 54 Vbeta and 13 Jbeta segments. To correct PCR amplification bias, a synthetic template baseline was used for both primer optimization and computational correction. Turning to the authors' computational methods: Reads were annotated to V, D and J genes per IMGT and analyzed with immunoSEQ Analyzer, keeping only productive sequences. Clonality was computed as one minus Shannon entropy normalized by log2 of the number of productive unique sequences. For each patient and control, public and private clones were evaluated among the 100 most prevalent clones. Clones were defined as Susac-specific when absent from the healthy and MS cohorts, from about 1,100 published viral clones and from other ImmuneACCESS disease sequences. Through fastp at Q25 and MiXCR, TCRdb rebuilt clones from the public reads, retaining in-frame beta chains. Each CDR3 protein appears once, grouped with its most common genes and DNA. The V and J calls shown here were made by TCRdb, not taken from the authors' results. Recorded for this sample are about 240,000 distinct CDR3 sequences; about 96% of them occurred a single time. 0.095% to 0.12% of the sample comes from the top ten.

High-throughput TCR beta sequencing profiled peripheral blood CD8+ and CD4+ T cells from healthy donors, Susac syndrome patients and multiple sclerosis patients. Recently defined diagnostic criteria for definite or probable disease were met by the Susac syndrome patients. CD8+ TEMRA cells were enriched by FACS, while bulk CD8+ and CD4+ T cells were purified by magnetic negative isolation. Blood was drawn into EDTA tubes, processed within 24 hours, and PBMCs were isolated by density gradient centrifugation. PBMCs intended for TCR sequencing were cryopreserved in liquid nitrogen and thawed later in a water bath at 37 degrees C. The sorted or isolated CD4+, CD8+ and CD8+ TEMRA cells had a purity of 90% or higher.

The sequence derives from a human donor with Susac syndrome. This chain is built from TRBV6-2 or TRBV6-3 and TRBJ2-3; the D region possibly corresponds to TRBD2 (6 bases align). Sequences were obtained from CD4+ T cells from PBMCs. In nucleotides, the sequence is TGTGCCAGCAGTTACCTGAGCGGGAGCACAGATACGCAGTATTTT. Its product reads: CASSYLSGSTDTQYF.